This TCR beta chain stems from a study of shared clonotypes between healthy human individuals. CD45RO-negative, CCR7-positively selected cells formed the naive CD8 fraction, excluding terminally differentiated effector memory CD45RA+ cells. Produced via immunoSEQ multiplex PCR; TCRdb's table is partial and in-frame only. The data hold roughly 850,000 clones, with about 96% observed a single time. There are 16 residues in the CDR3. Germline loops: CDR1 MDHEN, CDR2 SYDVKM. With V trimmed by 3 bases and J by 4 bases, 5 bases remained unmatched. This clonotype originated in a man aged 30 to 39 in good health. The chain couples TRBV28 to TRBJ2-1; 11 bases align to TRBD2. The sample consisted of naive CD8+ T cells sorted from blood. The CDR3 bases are TGTGCCAGCAGTTTGTTGGGGACTAGCGGATACAATGAGCAGTTCTTC. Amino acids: CASSLLGTSGYNEQFF.